Reported below is one TCR beta chain. No antigen is known for it. TCRdb used MiXCR to reprocess the 5' RACE reads, holding one entry per CDR3 protein. The table records some 250,000 distinct CDR3 sequences, 20% to 30% of them present only once. In germline, CDR1 is SGHDT, CDR2 YYEEEE. Trimming left V 3 bases short and J 6 bases short, with 7 bases between. This CDR3 has 12 amino acids. This sample was included in a study of CD8 T cells in ankylosing spondylitis. Findings and limits, study-wide: Clones tied to disease were said to be significantly enriched in matched ankylosing spondylitis synovial fluid.

The chain carries TRBV5-6 and TRBJ2-1; no definite D call. This receptor was identified in a male donor with ankylosing spondylitis or in good health (not recorded which). Sequencing was done on a sample of blood, either unsorted or a sorted T cell fraction (not recorded which). The DNA of the CDR3 is TGTGCCAGCAGCTATGCCTTCAATGAGCAGTTCTTC. As protein: CASSYAFNEQFF.